This T cell receptor beta chain was sequenced during a study of identical twins. This CDR3 is 14 amino acids long. Per the germline V gene, CDR1 is MNHEY and CDR2 is SMNVEV (reference sequence). V was cut by 2 bases and J by 5 bases, with 12 bases left in between. Notes on the study in general: It was cross-sectional statistical analysis, not following the same donors, that the conclusions relied on. Out-of-frame alpha sequences that twins shared showed excess low generation probability.

The sample holds many counts of this clonotype. Its antigen is not known. Addition of a universal primer site occurred through template switching, and cDNA carried unique molecular identifiers. Each CDR3 protein gets one entry after TCRdb re-called the 5' RACE reads with MiXCR. The sample carries 1,800,000 or so distinct CDR3 sequences, about 32% recorded once. This receptor was obtained from a newborn girl in good health. The sample was cord blood. This chain connects TRBV27 to TRBJ1-2, with a weak D call TRBD1 (5 bases). CDR3 nucleotide sequence: TGTGCCAGCAGTTTAGGGGGAAGAGGGTATGGCTACACCTTC. This encodes CASSLGGRGYGYTF.